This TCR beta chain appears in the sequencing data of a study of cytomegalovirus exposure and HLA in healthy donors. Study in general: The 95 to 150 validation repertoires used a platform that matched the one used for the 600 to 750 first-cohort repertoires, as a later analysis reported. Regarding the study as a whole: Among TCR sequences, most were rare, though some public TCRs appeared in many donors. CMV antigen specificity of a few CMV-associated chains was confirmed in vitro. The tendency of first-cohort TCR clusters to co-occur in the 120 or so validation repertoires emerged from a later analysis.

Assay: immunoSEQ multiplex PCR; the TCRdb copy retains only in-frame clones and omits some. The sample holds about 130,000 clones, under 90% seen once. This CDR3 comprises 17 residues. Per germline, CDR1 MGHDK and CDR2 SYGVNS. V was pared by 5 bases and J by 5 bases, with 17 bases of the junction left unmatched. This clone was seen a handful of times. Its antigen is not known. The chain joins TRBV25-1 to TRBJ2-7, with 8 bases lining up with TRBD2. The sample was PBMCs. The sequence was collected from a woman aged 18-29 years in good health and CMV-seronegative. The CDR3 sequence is CASSPQLPGLGRDEQYF. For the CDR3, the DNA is TGTGCCAGCAGTCCACAACTTCCGGGACTAGGGCGAGACGAGCAGTACTTC.